These 21 T cell receptor beta chains were sequenced from one sample in a study of T cell repertoires in cytomegalovirus infection. These receptors have no known antigen. TCRdb re-called the reads through MiXCR, storing one row per CDR3 protein. The sample carries roughly 350,000 distinct CDR3 sequences, approximately 35% recorded once. Sequences were derived from cultured PBMCs, sampled from culture after CMV antigen stimulation. All receptors derive from a human donor in good health (CMV status not recorded). Some clones in this sample may be carry-over from other donors' samples.

This clonotype came up a few times. The rearrangement uses TRBV11-2 and TRBJ2-7, with TRBD2 matching over 7 bases. The CDR3 extends over 14 amino acids. Trimming took 3 bases from V and 4 from J; bases not matched to a gene: 6. CDR1 and CDR2 from the germline V gene are SGHAT and FQNNGV. The CDR3 loop reads CASSLFAGDYEQYF. The CDR3 DNA reads as TGTGCCAGCAGCTTGTTTGCGGGAGATTACGAGCAGTACTTC.

This clonotype was detected only a few times. The V call is TRBV7-9, the J call TRBJ2-1; 9 bases map to TRBD2. Germline V CDR1 and CDR2: SEHNR, FQNEAQ (reference sequence). This CDR3 comprises 15 residues. V trimming: 3 bases; J trimming: 5 bases; junction bases outside the gene matches: 5. The DNA for the CDR3 is TGTGCCAGCAGCTTGGCGCGGGAGGGCCACAATGAGCAGTTCTTC. Its protein product is CASSLAREGHNEQFF.

This clonotype was seen a single time. The CDR3 is CASSLGTGRVGELFF. The CDR3 DNA reads TGTGCCAGCAGCCTGGGGACAGGAAGAGTCGGGGAGCTGTTTTTT. The rearrangement joins TRBV5-3 to TRBJ2-2; 8 nucleotides align to TRBD1. TRBV5-3 is labeled an ORF, and its function is uncertain. The trim removed 8 bases at V and 7 bases at J, leaving 13 bases unmatched. The CDR3 totals 15 residues.

There are a few counts of this clonotype. The chain is built from TRBV12-3 or TRBV12-4 and TRBJ1-1; unclear D gene. Trimming removed 6 bases from V and 5 bases from J, with 10 bases in between. The CDR3 runs to 12 residues. The CDR3 DNA reads as TGTGCCAGCAGGTGGGGTTGGACTGAAGCTTTCTTT. It encodes CASRWGWTEAFF.

Here the CDR3 DNA reads TGCGCCAGCAGCTTTAGACAGGGGACGGCAAACGTCCTGACTTTC. This codes for CASSFRQGTANVLTF. The J gene is TRBJ2-6, the V gene TRBV5-1; 8 nucleotides agree with TRBD1. CDR1 is SGHRS and CDR2 is YFSETQ in the germline V gene. There are 15 residues in the CDR3. Losses at the gene ends were 2 bases for V and 10 bases for J; bases not matched to a gene: 8.

This clonotype was counted a few times. This chain connects TRBV7-2 to TRBJ1-2; 10 bases are shared with TRBD1. The V and J ends lost 5 bases and 5 bases, in that order; junction bases with no gene match: 5. CDR3 length: 14 amino acids. Per germline, CDR1 SGHTA and CDR2 FQGNSA. The CDR3 nucleotides are TGTGCCAGCAGCCAGGACAGGGGGTGGTATGGCTACACCTTC. This gives the protein CASSQDRGWYGYTF.

This chain joins TRBV29-1 and TRBJ2-5; 9 bases agree with TRBD1. The CDR3 loop spans 13 amino acids. CDR1 and CDR2 from the germline V gene are SQVTM and ANQGSEA. V shed 7 bases and J 4 bases; nucleotides not matched to a gene: 7. Here the CDR3 DNA reads TGCAGCGGGGGGACAGGGCCAGGAGAGACCCAGTACTTC. This sequence encodes CSGGTGPGETQYF. Based on the CDR3 plus reference TRBV29-1 and TRBJ2-5, the full variable domain is SAVISQKPSRDICQRGTSLTIQCQVDSQVTMMFWYRQQPGQSLTLIATANQGSEATYESGFVIDKFPISRPNLTFSTLTVSNMSPEDSSIYLCSGGTGPGETQYFGPGTRLLVL.

A few counts support this clonotype. The chain recombines TRBV7-2 with TRBJ2-1, with 10 bases aligning to TRBD2. The trim removed 5 bases at V and 5 bases at J, leaving 6 bases unmatched. Germline assignment: CDR1 SGHTA and CDR2 FQGNSA. The CDR3 length is 15 residues. As DNA, the CDR3 is TGTGCCAGCAGCACCGCTAGCGGGAGTCACAATGAGCAGTTCTTC. This sequence encodes CASSTASGSHNEQFF.

The J gene is TRBJ2-2, the V gene TRBV7-2; tentatively, D is TRBD2 (7 bases). The CDR3 length is 17 residues. Trimming left V 5 bases short and J 6 bases short, with 22 bases between. CDR1 and CDR2 from the germline V gene are SGHTA and FQGNSA. CDR3 sequence: CASSPQGLRGGAGELFF. CDR3 DNA sequence: TGTGCCAGCAGCCCCCAGGGTTTGAGAGGGGGGGCCGGGGAGCTGTTTTTT.

This chain connects TRBV20-1 to TRBJ1-1; a weak D match, TRBD1 (6 bases). The germline V gene encodes CDR1 DFQATT and CDR2 SNEGSKA (reference sequence). Deletions cut 1 base from V and 2 bases from J, with 11 bases between. The CDR3 sequence is 14 residues long. The CDR3 protein is CSARGLQGNTEAFF. The CDR3 DNA reads TGCAGTGCTAGAGGACTACAGGGTAACACTGAAGCTTTCTTT.

In nucleotides, the CDR3 is TGTGCCAGCAGCTTAGGTGGGGCTAGCGGGGCCCCAACACGTGAGCAGTTCTTC. It codes for CASSLGGASGAPTREQFF. The V and J genes are TRBV11-3 and TRBJ2-1; 9 bases line up with TRBD2. The CDR3 loop spans 18 amino acids. V shed 1 base, J shed 9 bases, and the junction held 16 bases outside the gene matches. Germline V gives CDR1 SGHNT, CDR2 YENEEA. Based on the CDR3 plus reference TRBV11-3 and TRBJ2-1, the full variable domain is EAGVVQSPRYKIIEKKQPVAFWCNPISGHNTLYWYLQNLGQGPELLIRYENEEAVDDSQLPKDRFSAERLKGVDSTLKIQPAELGDSAVYLCASSLGGASGAPTREQFFGPGTRLTVL.

V and J are TRBV12-3 or TRBV12-4 and TRBJ2-3; 10 bases are shared with TRBD2. After removal of 5 bases from V and 0 bases from J, the junction contained 17 bases not matched to a gene. This CDR3 region has 20 residues. CDR3: CASSEETLPGLAPSTDTQYF. The CDR3 DNA reads TGTGCCAGCAGTGAGGAGACCCTACCGGGACTAGCGCCTAGCACAGATACGCAGTATTTT.

This clonotype was seen a handful of times. V and J are TRBV7-2 and TRBJ2-4; 8 bases fit TRBD1. This CDR3 spans 14 amino acids. V gave up 3 bases and J gave up 14 bases; unmatched junction bases: 12. Germline lookup yields CDR1 SGHTA and CDR2 FQGNSA. Here the CDR3 reads CASSFSINRGDKYF. The CDR3 nucleotides are TGTGCCAGCAGCTTCTCCATAAACAGGGGGGACAAGTACTTC. The full variable domain, rest sourced from reference TRBV7-2 and TRBJ2-4, is GAGVSQSPSNKVTEKGKDVELRCDPISGHTALYWYRQSLGQGLEFLIYFQGNSAPDKSGLPSDRFSAERTGGSVSTLTIQRTQQEDSAVYLCASSFSINRGDKYFGAGTRLSVL.

In its sample, this clonotype was seen a few times. The rearrangement uses TRBV2 and TRBJ1-1; D is uncertain. Germline assignment: CDR1 SNHLY and CDR2 FYNNEI. V lost 7 bases and J lost 1, with 16 bases in between. This CDR3 has 15 residues. The CDR3 region is CASTKMGKSNTEAFF. For the CDR3, the DNA is TGTGCCAGCACCAAAATGGGGAAATCGAACACTGAAGCTTTCTTT.

This clonotype has a handful of counts. This chain's CDR3 is CASRPHPQVRRYEQYF. The CDR3 DNA sequence: TGTGCCAGCAGGCCCCACCCTCAGGTCAGACGCTACGAGCAGTACTTC. The chain combines TRBV28 with TRBJ2-7; D unresolved. The CDR3 loop spans 16 amino acids. The germline gives CDR1 MDHEN, CDR2 SYDVKM. The V and J ends lost 6 bases and 3 bases respectively, with 21 bases between them.

This clonotype was observed a handful of times. This chain joins TRBV6-2 or TRBV6-3 and TRBJ2-7; D unresolved. V was trimmed by 4 bases and J by 2 bases, leaving 9 bases between them. The CDR3 is 13 residues long. CDR1 is MNHEY and CDR2 is SVGEGT in the germline V gene. CDR3 nucleotides: TGTGCCAGCAGTTTGACTCTTGCCTACGAGCAGTACTTC. Translation gives CASSLTLAYEQYF.

This clonotype was observed many times. J is TRBJ2-1 and V is TRBV7-6, with D possibly being TRBD2 (6 bases). The CDR3 is 16 residues long. Germline loops: CDR1 SGHVS, CDR2 FNYEAQ. V lost 0 bases and J 5 bases, leaving 14 bases between the germline ends. The CDR3 is CASSLAWGLYDNEQFF. The CDR3 DNA is TGTGCCAGCAGCTTAGCGTGGGGACTCTACGACAATGAGCAGTTCTTC.

This clonotype was picked up a small number of times. The chain employs TRBV28 and TRBJ1-5, with D possibly TRBD1 on 5 matching bases. V dropped 7 bases and J dropped 3 bases, with 10 bases sitting between them. CDR3 length: 13 amino acids. Germline CDR1 MDHEN, CDR2 SYDVKM. CDR3 residues: CASIDSSNQPQHF. The CDR3 coding sequence is TGTGCCAGCATCGACAGTTCCAATCAGCCCCAGCATTTT.

In this sample, this clonotype turned up many times. Here the CDR3 reads CASSLMGRQETQYF. CDR3 bases: TGTGCCAGCAGCTTGATGGGGAGACAAGAGACCCAGTACTTC. V is TRBV7-2 and J is TRBJ2-5; D is perhaps TRBD2 (5 bases). CDR1 is SGHTA and CDR2 is FQGNSA in the germline V gene. The CDR3 contains 14 residues. V lost 3 bases, J lost 2 bases, and 10 bases lay in between.

V and J are TRBV12-3 or TRBV12-4 and TRBJ2-2, with D possibly matching TRBD2 (6 bases). Trimming shortened V by 2 bases and J by 4 bases, and 11 bases separated the two germline ends. The CDR3 covers 15 residues. The CDR3: CASSLSGTSTGELFF. DNA for the CDR3: TGTGCCAGCAGTTTAAGTGGGACTTCCACCGGGGAGCTGTTTTTT.

In the case of this clonotype: Here the CDR3 omits its conserved ending phenylalanine or tryptophan, so a read error is the likely source. This chain connects TRBV11-2 to TRBJ1-1, with D possibly matching TRBD1 (5 bases). The CDR3 has 14 residues. Between the trimmed V and J ends, which lost 3 bases and 4 bases, there was a span of 12 bases. CDR1 is SGHAT and CDR2 is FQNNGV in the germline V gene. CDR3 in amino acids: CASSLGRLRTEAFL. The CDR3 nucleotides read TGTGCCAGCAGCTTGGGACGGTTACGCACTGAAGCTTTCTTA.